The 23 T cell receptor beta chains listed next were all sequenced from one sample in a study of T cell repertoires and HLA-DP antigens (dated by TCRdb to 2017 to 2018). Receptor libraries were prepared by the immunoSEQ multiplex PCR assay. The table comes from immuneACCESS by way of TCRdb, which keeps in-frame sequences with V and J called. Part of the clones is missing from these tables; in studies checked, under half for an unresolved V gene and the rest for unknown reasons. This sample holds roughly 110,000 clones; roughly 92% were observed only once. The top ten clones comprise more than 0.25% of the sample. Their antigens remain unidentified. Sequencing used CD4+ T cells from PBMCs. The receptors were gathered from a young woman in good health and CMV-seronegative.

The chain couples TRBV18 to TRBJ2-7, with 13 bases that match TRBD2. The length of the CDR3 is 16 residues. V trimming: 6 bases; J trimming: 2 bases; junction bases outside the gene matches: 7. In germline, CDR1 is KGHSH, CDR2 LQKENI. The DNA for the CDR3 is TGTGCCAGCTCCCGGACTAGCGGGAGTGTACCCTACGAGCAGTACTTC. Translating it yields CASSRTSGSVPYEQYF. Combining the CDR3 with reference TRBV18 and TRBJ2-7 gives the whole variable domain NAGVMQNPRHLVRRRGQEARLRCSPMKGHSHVYWYRQLPEEGLKFMVYLQKENIIDESGMPKERFSAEFPKEGPSILRIQQVVRGDSAAYFCASSRTSGSVPYEQYFGPGTRLTVT.

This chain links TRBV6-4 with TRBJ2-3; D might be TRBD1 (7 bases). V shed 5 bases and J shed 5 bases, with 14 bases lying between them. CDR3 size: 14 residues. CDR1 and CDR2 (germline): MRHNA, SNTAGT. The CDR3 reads CASSRQGGEDTQYF. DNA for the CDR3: TGTGCCAGCAGTAGACAGGGAGGCGAAGATACGCAGTATTTT.

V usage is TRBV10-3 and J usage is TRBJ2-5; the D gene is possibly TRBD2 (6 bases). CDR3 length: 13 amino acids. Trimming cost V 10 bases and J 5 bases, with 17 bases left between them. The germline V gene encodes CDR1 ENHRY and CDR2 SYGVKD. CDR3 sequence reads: CASRPGEAETQYF. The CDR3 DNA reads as TGTGCCAGCCGACCTGGGGAGGCGGAGACCCAGTACTTC.

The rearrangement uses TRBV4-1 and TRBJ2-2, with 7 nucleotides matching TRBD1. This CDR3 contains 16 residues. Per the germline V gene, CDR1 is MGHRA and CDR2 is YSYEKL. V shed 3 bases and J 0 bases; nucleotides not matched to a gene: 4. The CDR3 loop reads CASSQSGTANTGELFF. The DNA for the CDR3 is TGCGCCAGCAGCCAGTCCGGGACAGCGAACACCGGGGAGCTGTTTTTT.

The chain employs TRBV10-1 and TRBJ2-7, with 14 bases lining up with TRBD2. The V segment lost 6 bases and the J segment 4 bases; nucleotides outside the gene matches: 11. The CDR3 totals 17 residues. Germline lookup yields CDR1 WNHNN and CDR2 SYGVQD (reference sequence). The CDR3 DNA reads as TGCGCCAGCAGCGAACCGGGACTAGCGGGGGATCAATACGAGCAGTACGTC. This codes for CASSEPGLAGDQYEQYV.

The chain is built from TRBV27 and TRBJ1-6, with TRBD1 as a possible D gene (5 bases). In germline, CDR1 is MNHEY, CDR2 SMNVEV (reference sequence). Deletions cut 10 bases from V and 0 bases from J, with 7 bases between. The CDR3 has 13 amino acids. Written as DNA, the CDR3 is TGTGCCACGGGGACCTCCTATAATTCACCCCTCCACTTT. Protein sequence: CATGTSYNSPLHF.

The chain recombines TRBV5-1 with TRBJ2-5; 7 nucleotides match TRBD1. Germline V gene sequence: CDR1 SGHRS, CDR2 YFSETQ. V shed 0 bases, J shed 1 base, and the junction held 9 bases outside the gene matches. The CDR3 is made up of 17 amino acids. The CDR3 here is CASSLGPGRGFQETQYF. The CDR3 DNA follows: TGCGCCAGCAGCTTGGGACCTGGCAGGGGGTTCCAAGAGACCCAGTACTTC. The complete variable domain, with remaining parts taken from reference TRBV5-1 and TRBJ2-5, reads KAGVTQTPRYLIKTRGQQVTLSCSPISGHRSVSWYQQTPGQGLQFLFEYFSETQRNKGNFPGRFSGRQFSNSRSEMNVSTLELGDSALYLCASSLGPGRGFQETQYFGPGTRLLVL.

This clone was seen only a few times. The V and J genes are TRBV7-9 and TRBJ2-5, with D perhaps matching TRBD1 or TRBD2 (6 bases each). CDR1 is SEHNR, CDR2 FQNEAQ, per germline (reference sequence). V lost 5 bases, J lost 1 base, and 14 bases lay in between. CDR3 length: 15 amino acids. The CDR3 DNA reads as TGTGCCAGCAGCGGAGCCGGGGGCCCCCAAGAGACCCAGTACTTC. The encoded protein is CASSGAGGPQETQYF.

CDR3 sequence: CAISGASGRINEQFF. The CDR3 nucleotides are TGTGCCATCAGTGGAGCTAGCGGACGAATCAATGAGCAGTTCTTC. V gene TRBV10-3 combines with J gene TRBJ2-1, with TRBD2 matching over 7 bases. V lost 4 bases to trimming and J lost 6 bases; unmatched junction nucleotides: 9. Per the germline V gene, CDR1 is ENHRY and CDR2 is SYGVKD. CDR3 size: 15 residues.

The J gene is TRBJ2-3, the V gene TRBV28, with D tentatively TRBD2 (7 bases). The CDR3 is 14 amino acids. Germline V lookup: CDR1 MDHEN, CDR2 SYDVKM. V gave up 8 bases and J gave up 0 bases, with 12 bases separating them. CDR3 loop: CASGRGPSTDTQYF. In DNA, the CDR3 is TGTGCCAGCGGGCGGGGGCCTAGCACAGATACGCAGTATTTT.

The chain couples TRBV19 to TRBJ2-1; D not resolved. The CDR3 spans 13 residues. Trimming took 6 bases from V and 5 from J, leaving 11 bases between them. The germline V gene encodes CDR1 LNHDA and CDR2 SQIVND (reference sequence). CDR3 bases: TGTGCCAGTAGGGGGATGTGGGACAATGAGCAGTTCTTC. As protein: CASRGMWDNEQFF.

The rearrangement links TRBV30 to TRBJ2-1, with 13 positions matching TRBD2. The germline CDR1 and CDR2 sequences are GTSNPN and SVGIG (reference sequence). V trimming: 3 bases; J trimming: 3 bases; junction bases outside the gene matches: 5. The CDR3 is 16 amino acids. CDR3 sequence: CAWRGLAGRGYNEQFF. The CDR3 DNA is TGTGCCTGGAGGGGACTAGCGGGGAGGGGCTACAATGAGCAGTTCTTC.

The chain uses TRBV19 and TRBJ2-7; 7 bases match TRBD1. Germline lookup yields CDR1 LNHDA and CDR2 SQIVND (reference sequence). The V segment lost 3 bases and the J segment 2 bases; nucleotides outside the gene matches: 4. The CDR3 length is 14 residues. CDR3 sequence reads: CASSIGTATYEQYF. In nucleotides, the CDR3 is TGTGCCAGTAGTATCGGGACAGCCACCTACGAGCAGTACTTC.

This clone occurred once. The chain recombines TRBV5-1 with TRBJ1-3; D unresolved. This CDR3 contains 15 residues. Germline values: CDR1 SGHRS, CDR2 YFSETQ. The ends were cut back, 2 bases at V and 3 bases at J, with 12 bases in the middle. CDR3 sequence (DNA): TGCGCCAGCAGCTTCGACGGTACTGGTGGAAACACCATATATTTT. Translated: CASSFDGTGGNTIYF.

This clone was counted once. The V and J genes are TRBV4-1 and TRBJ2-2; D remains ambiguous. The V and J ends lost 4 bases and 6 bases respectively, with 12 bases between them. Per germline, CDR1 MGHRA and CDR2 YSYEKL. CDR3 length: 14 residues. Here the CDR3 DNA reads TGCGCCAGCAGCCCATTCCGGTTGGCCGGGGAGCTGTTTTTT. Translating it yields CASSPFRLAGELFF.

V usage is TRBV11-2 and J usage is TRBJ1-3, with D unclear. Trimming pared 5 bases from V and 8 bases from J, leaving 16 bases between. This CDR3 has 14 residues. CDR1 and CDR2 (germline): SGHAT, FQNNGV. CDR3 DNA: TGTGCCAGCAGCCGGTCGCGGGGTACAGACACCATATATTTT. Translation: CASSRSRGTDTIYF.

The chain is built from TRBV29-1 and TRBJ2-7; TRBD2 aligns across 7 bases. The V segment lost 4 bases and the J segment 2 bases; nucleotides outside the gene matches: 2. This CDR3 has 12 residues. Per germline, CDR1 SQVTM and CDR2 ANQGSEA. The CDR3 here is CSVAGRPYEQYF. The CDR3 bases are TGCAGCGTTGCCGGGAGGCCCTACGAGCAGTACTTC.

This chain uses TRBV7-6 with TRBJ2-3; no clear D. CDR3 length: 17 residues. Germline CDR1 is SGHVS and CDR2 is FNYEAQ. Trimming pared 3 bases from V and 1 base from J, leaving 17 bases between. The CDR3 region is CASSFKTALFGTDTQYF. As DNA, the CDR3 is TGTGCCAGCAGCTTTAAAACAGCCCTGTTTGGCACAGATACGCAGTATTTT.

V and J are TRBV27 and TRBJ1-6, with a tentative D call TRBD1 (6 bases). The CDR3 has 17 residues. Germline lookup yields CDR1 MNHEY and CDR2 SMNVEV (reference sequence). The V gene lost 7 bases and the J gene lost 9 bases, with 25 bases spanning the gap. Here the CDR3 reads CASTPMGATVISSPLHF. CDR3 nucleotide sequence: TGTGCCAGCACTCCGATGGGGGCAACAGTCATCAGTTCACCCCTCCACTTT.

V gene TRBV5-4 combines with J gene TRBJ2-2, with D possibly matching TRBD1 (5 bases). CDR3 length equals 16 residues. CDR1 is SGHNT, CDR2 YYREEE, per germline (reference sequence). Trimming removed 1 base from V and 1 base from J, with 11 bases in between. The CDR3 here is CASSLRSGKNTGELFF. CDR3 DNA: TGTGCCAGCAGCTTGCGGTCAGGGAAGAACACCGGGGAGCTGTTTTTT.

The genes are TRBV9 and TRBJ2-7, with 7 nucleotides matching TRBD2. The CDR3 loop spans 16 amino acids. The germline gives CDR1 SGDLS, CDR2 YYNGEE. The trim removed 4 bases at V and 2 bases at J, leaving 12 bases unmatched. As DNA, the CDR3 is TGTGCCAGCAGCCCCCGGGGCGGGAGATACCCCTACGAGCAGTACTTC. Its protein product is CASSPRGGRYPYEQYF.

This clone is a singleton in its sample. This CDR3 reads CASSVDRGRYEQYV. CDR3 DNA: TGTGCCAGCAGTGTGGACAGGGGCCGCTACGAGCAGTACGTC. This chain uses TRBV6-1 with TRBJ2-7, with 9 bases lining up with TRBD1. The length of the CDR3 is 14 residues. CDR1 is MNHNS and CDR2 is SASEGT in the germline V gene. V trimming: 4 bases; J trimming: 3 bases; junction bases outside the gene matches: 4.

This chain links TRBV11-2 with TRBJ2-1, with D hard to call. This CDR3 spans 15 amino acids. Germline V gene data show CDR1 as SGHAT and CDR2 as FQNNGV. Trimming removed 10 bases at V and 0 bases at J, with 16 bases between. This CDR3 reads CATLSPSSSYNEQFF. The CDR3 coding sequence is TGTGCCACCCTATCACCATCAAGCTCCTACAATGAGCAGTTCTTC. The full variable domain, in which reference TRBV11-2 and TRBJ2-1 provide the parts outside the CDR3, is EAGVAQSPRYKIIEKRQSVAFWCNPISGHATLYWYQQILGQGPKLLIQFQNNGVVDDSQLPKDRFSAERLKGVDSTLKIQPAKLEDSAVYLCATLSPSSSYNEQFFGPGTRLTVL.